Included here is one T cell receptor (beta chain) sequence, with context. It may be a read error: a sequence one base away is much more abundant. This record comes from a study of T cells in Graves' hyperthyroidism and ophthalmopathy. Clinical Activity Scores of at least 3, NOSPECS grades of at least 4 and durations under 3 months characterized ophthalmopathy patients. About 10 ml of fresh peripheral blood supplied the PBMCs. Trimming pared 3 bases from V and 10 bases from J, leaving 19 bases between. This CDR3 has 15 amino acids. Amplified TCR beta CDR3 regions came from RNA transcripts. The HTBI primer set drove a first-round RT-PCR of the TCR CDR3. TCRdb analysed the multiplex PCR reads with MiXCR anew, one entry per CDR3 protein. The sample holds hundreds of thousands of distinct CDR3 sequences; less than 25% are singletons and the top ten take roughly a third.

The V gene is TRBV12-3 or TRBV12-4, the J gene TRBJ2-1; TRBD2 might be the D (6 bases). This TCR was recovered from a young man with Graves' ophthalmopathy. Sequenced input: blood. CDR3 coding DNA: TGTGCCAGCAGTTTCGGAGGGACTTCATACTACGAGCAGTTCTTC. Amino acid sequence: CASSFGGTSYYEQFF.